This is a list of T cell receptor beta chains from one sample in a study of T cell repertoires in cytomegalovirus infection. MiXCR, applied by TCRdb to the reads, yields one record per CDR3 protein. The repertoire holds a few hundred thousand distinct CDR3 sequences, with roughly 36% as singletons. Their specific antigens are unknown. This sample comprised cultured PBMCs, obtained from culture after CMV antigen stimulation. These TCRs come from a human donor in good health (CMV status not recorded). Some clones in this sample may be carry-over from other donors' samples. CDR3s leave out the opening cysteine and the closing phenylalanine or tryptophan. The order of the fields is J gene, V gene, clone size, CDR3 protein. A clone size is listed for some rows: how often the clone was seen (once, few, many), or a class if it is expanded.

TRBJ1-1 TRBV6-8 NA ASSYVLIGRSGTEAF
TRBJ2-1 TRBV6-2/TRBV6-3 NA ASWGLAGLYEQF
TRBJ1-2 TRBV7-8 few ASSFGVNYGYT
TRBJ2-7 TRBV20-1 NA SARDASSGRIYEQY
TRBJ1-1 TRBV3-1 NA ASSLLTGPNEAF
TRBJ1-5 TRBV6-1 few ASRDRDNQPQH
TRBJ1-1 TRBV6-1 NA ASTRSGDTRNTEAF
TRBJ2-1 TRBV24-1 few ATSDGGSYNEQF
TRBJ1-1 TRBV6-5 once ASTRLTLGSGNTEAF
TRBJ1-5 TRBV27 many ASSHHAGGNQPQH
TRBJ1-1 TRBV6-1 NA ASRTQGYTEAF
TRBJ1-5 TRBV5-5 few ASSLAGDNQPQH
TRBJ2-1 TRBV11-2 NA ASSFGEDNEQF
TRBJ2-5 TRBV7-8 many ASSALGQETQY
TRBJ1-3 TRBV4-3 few ASSQDPPGSGNTIY
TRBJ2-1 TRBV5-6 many ASTQTSGRGDEQF
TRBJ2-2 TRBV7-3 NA ASSAHSGNLLGELF
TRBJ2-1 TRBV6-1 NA ASSEGVVSTHEQF
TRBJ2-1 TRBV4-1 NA ASSQNLAYNEQF
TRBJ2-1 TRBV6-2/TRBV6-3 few ASSHTRVLNNEQF
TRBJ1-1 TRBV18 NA ASSQTQGRTEAF
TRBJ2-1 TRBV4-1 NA ASSRGEGSSVEQF
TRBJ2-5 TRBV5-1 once ASSFLPGQGVGETQY
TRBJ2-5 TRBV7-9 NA ASSPFGQETQY
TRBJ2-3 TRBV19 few ASGLTSTDTQY
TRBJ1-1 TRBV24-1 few ATTKGGGNTEAF
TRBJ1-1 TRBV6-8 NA ASRRGHFNTEAF
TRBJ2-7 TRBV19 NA ASSGLNVPYEQY
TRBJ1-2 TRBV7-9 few ASSFLRGSNYGYT
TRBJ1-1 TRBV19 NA ASRRGQGSPEAF
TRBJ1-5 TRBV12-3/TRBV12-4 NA ASSWDRNNQPQH
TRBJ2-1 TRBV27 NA ASSRETSYNEQF
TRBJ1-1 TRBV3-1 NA ASKEWGGTEAF
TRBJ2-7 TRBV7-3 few ASSLTRWGDEQY
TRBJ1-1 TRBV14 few ASSQTGWTEAF
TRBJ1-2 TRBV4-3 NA ASSQDWGFGYT
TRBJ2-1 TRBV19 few ASSIHFNNEQF
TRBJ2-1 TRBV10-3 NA AIRGTSGRIGNEQF